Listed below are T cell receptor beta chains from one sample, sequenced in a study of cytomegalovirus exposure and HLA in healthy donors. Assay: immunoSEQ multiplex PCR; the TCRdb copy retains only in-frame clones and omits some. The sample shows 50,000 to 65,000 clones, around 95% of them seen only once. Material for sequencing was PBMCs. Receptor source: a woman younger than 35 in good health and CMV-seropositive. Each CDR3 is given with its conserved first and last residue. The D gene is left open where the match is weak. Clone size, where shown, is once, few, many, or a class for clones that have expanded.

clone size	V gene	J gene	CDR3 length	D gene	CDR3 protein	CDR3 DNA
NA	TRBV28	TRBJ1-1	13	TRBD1	CASVGTGDTEAFF	TGTGCCAGCGTTGGGACAGGGGACACTGAAGCTTTCTTT
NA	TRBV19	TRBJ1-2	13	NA	CASSFRAFGGYTF	TGTGCCAGTAGTTTCAGGGCCTTTGGGGGCTACACCTTC
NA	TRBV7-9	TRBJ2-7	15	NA	CASSLRPDGGSEQYF	TGTGCCAGCAGCCTTAGACCCGACGGAGGGAGCGAGCAGTACTTC
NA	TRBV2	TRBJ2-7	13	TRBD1	CASKPTGRNEQYF	TGTGCCAGCAAACCGACAGGGCGGAACGAGCAGTACTTC
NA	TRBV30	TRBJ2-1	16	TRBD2	CAWSRLAGLWGNEQFF	TGTGCCTGGAGCCGGCTAGCGGGTCTGTGGGGCAATGAGCAGTTCTTC
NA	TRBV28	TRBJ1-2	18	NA	CASTSLWTDQRANYGYTF	TGTGCCAGCACCTCACTATGGACAGACCAAAGGGCTAACTATGGCTACACCTTC
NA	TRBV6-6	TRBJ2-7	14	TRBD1	CASSYSTGVYEQYF	TGTGCCAGCAGTTACTCGACAGGGGTCTACGAGCAGTACTTC
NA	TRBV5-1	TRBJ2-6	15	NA	CASSLEPTGANVLTF	TGCGCCAGCAGCTTGGAACCTACTGGGGCCAACGTCCTGACTTTC
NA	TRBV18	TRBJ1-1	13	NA	CASSTTGDTEAFF	TGTGCCAGCTCAACAACGGGGGACACTGAAGCTTTCTTT
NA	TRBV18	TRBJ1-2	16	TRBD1	CASSPRQQGSDYGYTF	TGTGCCAGCTCACCACGACAACAGGGGAGCGACTATGGCTACACCTTC
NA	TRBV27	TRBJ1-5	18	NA	CASSATLGLIRRDQPQHF	TGTGCCAGCAGTGCAACCCTAGGACTGATTAGGCGGGATCAGCCCCAGCATTTT
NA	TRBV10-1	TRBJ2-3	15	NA	CASSESWSSADTQYF	TGCGCCAGCAGTGAGTCGTGGAGTAGCGCAGATACGCAGTATTTT
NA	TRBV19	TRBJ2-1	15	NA	CASSPTRGIGNEQFF	TGTGCCAGTAGTCCGACCAGGGGTATCGGCAATGAGCAGTTCTTC
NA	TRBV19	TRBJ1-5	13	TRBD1	CASRIQGNQPQHF	TGTGCCAGTAGAATACAGGGGAATCAGCCCCAGCATTTT
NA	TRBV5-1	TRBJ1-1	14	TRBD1	CASSRDRRGTEAFF	TGCGCCAGCAGCCGGGACAGGCGAGGAACTGAAGCTTTCTTT
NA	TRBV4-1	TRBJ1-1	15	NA	CASSHVPSMNTEAFF	TGCGCCAGCAGCCACGTCCCGAGCATGAACACTGAAGCTTTCTTT
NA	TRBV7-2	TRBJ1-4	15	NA	CASSSQQGLWEKLFF	TGTGCCAGCAGCTCACAACAGGGTTTATGGGAAAAACTGTTTTTT
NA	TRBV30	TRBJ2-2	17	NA	CAWSHLFLDRSHGELFF	TGTGCCTGGAGTCATCTTTTCCTTGACAGGTCCCATGGGGAGCTGTTTTTT
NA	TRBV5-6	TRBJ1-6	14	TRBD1	CASSTDRGLSPLHF	TGTGCCAGCAGCACTGACAGGGGGCTGTCACCCCTCCACTTT
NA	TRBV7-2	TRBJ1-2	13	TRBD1	CASSLDRGHGYTF	TGTGCCAGCAGCTTAGACAGGGGGCATGGCTACACCTTC
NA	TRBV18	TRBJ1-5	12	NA	CASSPAGEPQHF	TGTGCCAGCTCACCCGCCGGGGAGCCCCAGCATTTT
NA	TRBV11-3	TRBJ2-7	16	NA	CASSLGGPGDNYEQYF	TGTGCCAGCAGCTTGGGCGGCCCCGGGGACAACTACGAGCAGTACTTC
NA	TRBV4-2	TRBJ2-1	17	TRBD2	CASSQGVLAGGQNEQFF	TGTGCCAGCAGCCAAGGGGTTCTAGCGGGAGGTCAAAATGAGCAGTTCTTC
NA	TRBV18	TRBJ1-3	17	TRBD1	CASSPPGRGISGNTIYF	TGTGCCAGCTCACCACCGGGCAGGGGGATATCTGGAAACACCATATATTTT
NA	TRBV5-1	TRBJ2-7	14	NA	CASSPLALTGGQYF	TGCGCCAGCAGTCCCTTGGCCTTGACAGGAGGGCAGTACTTC
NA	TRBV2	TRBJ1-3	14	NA	CASSGGQGSNTIYF	TGTGCCAGCAGTGGGGGGCAGGGGTCAAACACCATATATTTT
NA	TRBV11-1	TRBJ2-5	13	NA	CASSAAVSKTQYF	TGTGCCAGCAGCGCCGCTGTCTCTAAAACCCAGTACTTC
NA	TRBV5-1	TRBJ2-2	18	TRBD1	CASRRSGQGSKGTGELFF	TGCGCCAGCAGACGCTCGGGACAGGGTTCCAAGGGGACCGGGGAGCTGTTTTTT
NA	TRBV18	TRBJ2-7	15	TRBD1	CASSLTGGGFYEQYF	TGTGCCAGCTCACTTACAGGGGGCGGTTTTTACGAGCAGTACTTC
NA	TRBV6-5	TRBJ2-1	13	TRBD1	CACRDRTYNEQFF	TGTGCTTGCCGGGACAGGACGTACAATGAGCAGTTCTTC
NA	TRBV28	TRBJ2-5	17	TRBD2	CASSLPPWTSGQETQYF	TGTGCCAGCAGTTTACCGCCTTGGACTAGCGGACAAGAGACCCAGTACTTC
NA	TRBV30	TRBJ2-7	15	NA	CAWSVRSSGLREQYF	TGTGCCTGGAGTGTAAGATCCTCGGGGTTGAGGGAGCAGTACTTC
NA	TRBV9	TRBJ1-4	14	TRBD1	CASSRDRGDEKLFF	TGTGCCAGCAGCCGGGACAGGGGGGATGAAAAACTGTTTTTT
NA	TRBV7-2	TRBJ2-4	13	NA	CASSLRSQNIQYF	TGTGCCAGCAGCTTACGTTCCCAAAACATTCAGTACTTC
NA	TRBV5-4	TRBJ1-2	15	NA	CASSPPRGTFSGYTF	TGTGCCAGCAGCCCCCCTAGGGGCACCTTCTCTGGCTACACCTTC
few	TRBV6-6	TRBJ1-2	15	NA	CASSYDRPHNYGYTF	TGTGCCAGCAGTTACGACAGGCCCCATAACTATGGCTACACCTTC
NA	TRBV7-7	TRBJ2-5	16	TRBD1	CASSFGQGGGGETQYF	TGTGCTAGCAGCTTCGGACAGGGCGGTGGGGGAGAGACCCAGTACTTC
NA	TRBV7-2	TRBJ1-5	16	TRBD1	CASSLYRGGGIQPQHF	TGTGCCAGCAGCCTTTACAGGGGAGGTGGGATTCAGCCCCAGCATTTT